This T cell receptor beta chain was captured in a study of blood T cell repertoires in COVID-19. Study as a whole: Acute and convalescent COVID-19 specimens originated in the United States, Italy and Spain.

Points on this clone: The same CDR3 also results from other DNA sequences found in this sample.

Per the original methods: It was from reference gene primer amplification that nucleated cell counts were estimated. Assay: immunoSEQ multiplex PCR; the TCRdb copy retains only in-frame clones and omits some. V and J calls and clone size are those listed in that table; D and trimming were worked out from the DNA. The sample contains 150,000 or so clones, roughly nine tenths of which appear only once. The cohort comprised adults aged roughly 18 to 90 years residing in approximately 25 US areas. CDR3 length: 13 residues. Germline V gene lookup returns CDR1 SGHTA and CDR2 FQGNSA. The ends were cut back, 5 bases at V and 2 bases at J, with 9 bases in the middle.

Sequencing was carried out using PBMCs or T cells enriched from blood (not recorded which). This receptor was obtained from a woman aged 40 to 50 who had been exposed to COVID-19. The chain couples TRBV7-2 to TRBJ1-1, with TRBD1 as a possible D gene (6 bases). CDR3 sequence reads: CASSLGQNTEAFF. CDR3 coding DNA: TGTGCCAGCAGCCTGGGACAAAACACTGAAGCTTTCTTT.